This T cell receptor (beta chain) was recovered during a study of blood T cell repertoires in COVID-19. About the study: Samples of COVID-19 (acute and convalescent) were obtained from the United States, Italy and Spain. From T cells, B-cell-depleted T cells, or PBMCs came the material, which was cDNA or gDNA.

V lost 2 bases, J lost 5 bases, and 15 bases lay in between. This CDR3 spans 16 amino acids. CDR1 MNHEY and CDR2 SVGEGT come from the germline V gene. Original methodology: The assay estimated nucleated cells by amplifying reference gene primers. Sequencing was performed with immunoSEQ multiplex PCR; in TCRdb, only in-frame clones are kept and a portion is missing. V and J calls plus clone size are reproduced from that table; the DNA served to infer D and trimming. The table has around 200,000 clones, 85% to 90% seen once. V gene TRBV6-2 or TRBV6-3 combines with J gene TRBJ2-2, with a tentative D call TRBD1 (6 bases). This TCR was sampled from a man between 18 and 35 years old with active or convalescent COVID-19. Input material: peripheral blood. As DNA, the CDR3 is TGTGCCAGCAGTTACACCGGACAGCAGGTTACCGGGGAGCTGTTTTTT. Encoded protein: CASSYTGQQVTGELFF.